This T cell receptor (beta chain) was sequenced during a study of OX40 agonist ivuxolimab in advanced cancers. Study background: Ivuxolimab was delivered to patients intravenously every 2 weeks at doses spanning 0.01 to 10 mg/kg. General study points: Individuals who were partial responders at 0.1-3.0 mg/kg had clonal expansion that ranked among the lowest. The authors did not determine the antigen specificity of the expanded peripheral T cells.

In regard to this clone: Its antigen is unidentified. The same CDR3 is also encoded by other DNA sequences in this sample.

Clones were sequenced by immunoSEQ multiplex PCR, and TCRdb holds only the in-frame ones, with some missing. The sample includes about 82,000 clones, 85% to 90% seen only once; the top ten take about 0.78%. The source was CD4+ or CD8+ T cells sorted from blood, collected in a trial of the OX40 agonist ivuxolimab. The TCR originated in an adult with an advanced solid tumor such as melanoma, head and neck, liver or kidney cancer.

CDR3: CASGLRGTGELFF. CDR3 in DNA: TGTGCTAGTGGTTTAAGGGGCACCGGGGAGCTGTTTTTT. V gene TRBV12-5 combines with J gene TRBJ2-2; a possible D gene is TRBD1 (5 bases). The CDR3 length is 13 residues. The ends were cut back, 3 bases at V and 4 bases at J, with 6 bases in the middle. Germline CDR1 LGHNT, CDR2 FRNRAP. The variable domain in full, completed from reference TRBV12-5 and TRBJ2-2, reads DARVTQTPRHKVTEMGQEVTMRCQPILGHNTVFWYRQTMMQGLELLAYFRNRAPLDDSGMPKDRFSAEMPDATLATLKIQPSEPRDSAVYFCASGLRGTGELFFGEGSRLTVL.